This T cell receptor (beta chain) emerged from a study of blood T cell repertoires in COVID-19. Across the whole study: Donors in the United States, Italy and Spain gave samples during acute or convalescent COVID-19. T cells, B-cell-depleted T cells, or PBMCs provided the cDNA or gDNA that served as material.

Per the original methods: The authors estimated nucleated cell counts from reference gene primer amplification. The protocol was immunoSEQ multiplex PCR, while the TCRdb copy is restricted to in-frame clones and leaves out a portion. V and J calls and clone size are those listed in that table; D and trimming were worked out from the DNA. Of some 250,000 clones in the sample, approximately 82% are singletons; the top ten hold 3.4%. CDR1 LGHDT and CDR2 YNNKEL come from the germline V gene (reference sequence). Trimming at V came to 0 bases and at J to 2 bases, leaving 4 bases not matched to a gene. CDR3 length: 16 amino acids.

The chain carries TRBV3-1 (or the pseudogene TRBV3-2) and TRBJ1-5; 7 bases are a match to TRBD1. Material for sequencing was peripheral blood. The sequence derives from a woman between 18 and 29 years old with acute or convalescent COVID-19. The CDR3 DNA is TGTGCCAGCAGCCAAGATTACGGGACAGGCAATCAGCCCCAGCATTTT. Translating it yields CASSQDYGTGNQPQHF.